Reported below is one TCR beta chain. Its antigen remains unidentified. The sample comes from a study of type 1 and type 2 diabetes patients. Points from the study as a whole: Type 2 diabetes and control V and J usage correlated highly, around 0.97. Age and gender were not matched between study groups.

All diabetic donors were classified as either type 1 or type 2 diabetes. No donor had another autoimmune disease or recent infection within four weeks. This CDR3 region has 15 residues. Trimming removed 2 bases from V and 1 base from J, with 10 bases in between. From germline, CDR1 is LNHDA and CDR2 SQIVND (reference sequence). Amplification started from genomic DNA. Amplification of the beta chain CDR3 used 30 forward and 13 reverse multiplex primers. TCRdb analysed the multiplex PCR reads with MiXCR anew, one entry per CDR3 protein. The table has fewer than 300,000 distinct CDR3 sequences, 45% to 60% seen once.

The sample comprised peripheral blood mononuclear cells (PBMCs). The chain combines TRBV19 with TRBJ2-3; D is possibly TRBD2 (6 bases). The sequence was collected from a man aged 18 to 29 with type 2 diabetes. The CDR3 region has the DNA TGTGCCAGTAGTATATTGGGGGGAGGCACAGATACGCAGTATTTT. This encodes CASSILGGGTDTQYF. Full variable domain (missing parts from reference TRBV19 and TRBJ2-3): DGGITQSPKYLFRKEGQNVTLSCEQNLNHDAMYWYRQDPGQGLRLIYYSQIVNDFQKGDIAEGYSVSREKKESFPLTVTSAQKNPTAFYLCASSILGGGTDTQYFGPGTRLTVL.